This paragraph reports one TCR beta chain. The protocol was immunoSEQ multiplex PCR, while the TCRdb copy is restricted to in-frame clones and leaves out a portion. The table shows about 480,000 clones, with 70% to 90% occurring only once. These data come from a study of blood T cell repertoires in COVID-19. Germline trimming cut 5 bases from V and 2 bases from J; bases unmatched to any gene: 5. The CDR3 is 16 amino acids. CDR1 and CDR2 from the germline V gene are SGHTA and FQGNSA. Enrolled through a virtual design, the participants were between roughly 18 and 95 years of age and came from about two dozen US areas.

The sample comprised PBMCs or T cells enriched from blood (not recorded which). This chain joins TRBV7-2 and TRBJ2-1; TRBD2 matches at 11 bases. The receptor was isolated from a woman in her 40s who had recovered from COVID-19. The CDR3 spells CASSILAGGTYNEQFF. Here the CDR3 DNA reads TGTGCCAGCAGCATCCTAGCGGGAGGAACCTACAATGAGCAGTTCTTC.